This is a list of T cell receptor beta chains from one sample in a study of blood T cell repertoires in COVID-19. Sequencing was performed with immunoSEQ multiplex PCR; in TCRdb, only in-frame clones are kept and a portion is missing. The data show 270,000 or so clones, about 89% seen once. The source material was peripheral blood. These receptors all come from a man between 35 and 55 years old with active or convalescent COVID-19. CDR3s include the opening cysteine and the closing phenylalanine or tryptophan. The D gene is left open where the match is weak. Rows may omit the clone size; those that give it use once, few, many or a size class.

j_call,v_call,clone_size,d_call,cdr3_nt,cdr3_aa
TRBJ1-2,TRBV5-6,few,-,TGTGCCAGCAGCTTTTCGACAGCTGAATCTGATGGCTACACCTTC,CASSFSTAESDGYTF
TRBJ2-2,TRBV5-5,-,-,TGTGCCAGCAGCCCTTCGCTCCGGGTAACCGGGGAGCTGTTTTTT,CASSPSLRVTGELFF
TRBJ1-2,TRBV7-8,few,-,TGTGCCAGCAGCTCCTCGACAGTAAACTATGGCTACACCTTC,CASSSSTVNYGYTF
TRBJ2-6,TRBV2,once,-,TGTGCCAGCACGGGGGTAATGGGGGCCAACGTCCTGACTTTC,CASTGVMGANVLTF
TRBJ1-4,TRBV11-3,-,-,TGTGCCAGCAGCTTACAGGGCGGCACTAATGAAAAACTGTTTTTT,CASSLQGGTNEKLFF
TRBJ2-1,TRBV6-5,-,-,TGTGCCAGCGCAAATCCCCCGAGCTCCTACAATGAGCAGTTCTTC,CASANPPSSYNEQFF
TRBJ1-2,TRBV20-1,-,-,TGCAGTGCTAGGGCGCAGGGTGGCTACACCTTC,CSARAQGGYTF
TRBJ2-7,TRBV18,-,TRBD2,TGTGCCAGCTCACCCGGGGGGGGAAGTCTCTCCTACGAGCAGTACTTC,CASSPGGGSLSYEQYF
TRBJ1-2,TRBV19,-,TRBD1,TGTGCCAGTAGTATTAACAGGGGGCTGTATGGCTACACCTTC,CASSINRGLYGYTF
TRBJ1-5,TRBV29-1,-,-,TGCAGCGCTGGGGGGGGCGGTCAGCCCCAGCATTTT,CSAGGGGQPQHF
TRBJ2-1,TRBV12-5,-,-,TGTGCTAGTGGTTTGGTACGGGATTACAATGAGCAGTTCTTC,CASGLVRDYNEQFF
TRBJ1-1,TRBV28,-,-,TGTGCCACCTGGTCAAGGGGGAAAACTGAAGCTTTCTTT,CATWSRGKTEAFF
TRBJ2-1,TRBV6-1,-,-,TGTGCCAGCAGTGAATATGGGCAGGGGGGATTATACAATGAGCAGTTCTTC,CASSEYGQGGLYNEQFF
TRBJ2-3,TRBV24-1,-,-,TGTGCCACCAGTGAGGGACAACAAGATACGCAGTATTTT,CATSEGQQDTQYF
TRBJ1-2,TRBV2,-,TRBD1,TGTGCCAGCAGCGGACAGGTCTATGGCTACACCTTC,CASSGQVYGYTF
TRBJ2-1,TRBV7-9,-,TRBD2,TGTGCCAGCAGCTTAGCCGGGGGGAGGGGCAATGAGCAGTTCTTC,CASSLAGGRGNEQFF
TRBJ2-7,TRBV9,-,-,TGTGCCAGCAGCGTAGACTCGAGTTACGAGCAGTACTTC,CASSVDSSYEQYF
TRBJ1-3,TRBV7-2,-,-,TGTGCCAGCAGCTCCGAGGGCGGGGCCATCGCCTCTGGAAACACCATATATTTT,CASSSEGGAIASGNTIYF
TRBJ1-5,TRBV28,-,TRBD1,TGTGCCAGCAGACCTACCCAGGGGGCAAGTAGTCAGCCCCAGCATTTT,CASRPTQGASSQPQHF
TRBJ1-3,TRBV3-1/TRBV3-2,-,-,TGTGCCAGCAGCCAAGCTCAGGGCAGGAACACCATATATTTT,CASSQAQGRNTIYF
TRBJ2-3,TRBV9,once,TRBD1,TGTGCCAGCAGCCCCAGGGACAGGGCAAAATCAACAGATACGCAGTATTTT,CASSPRDRAKSTDTQYF
TRBJ1-6,TRBV27,-,-,TGTGCCAGCAGTTTAGGGGGCGCGTTTAATTCACCCCTCCACTTT,CASSLGGAFNSPLHF
TRBJ1-3,TRBV5-1,-,TRBD1,TGCGCCAGCGCTCAATCGGGACAGTCTGGAAACACCATATATTTT,CASAQSGQSGNTIYF
TRBJ1-1,TRBV6-6,-,TRBD1,TGTGCCAGCAGTTACGACAGGGGAACGTTTCGGGGAGCTTTCTTT,CASSYDRGTFRGAFF
TRBJ1-6,TRBV28,-,TRBD1,TGTGCCAGCTGGGTAGGGGGCATTTCACCCCTCCACTTT,CASWVGGISPLHF
TRBJ2-5,TRBV9,-,-,TGTGCCAGCAGCCCTCGAGGGCAGCCAGAAGAGACCCAGTACTTC,CASSPRGQPEETQYF
TRBJ2-7,TRBV7-9,-,-,TGTGCCAGCAGCTTCGGCCTAGAGTACGAGCAGTACTTC,CASSFGLEYEQYF
TRBJ2-1,TRBV24-1,-,TRBD2,TGTGCCACCAGTCAGCGGGAGGTGCAGTTCTTC,CATSQREVQFF
TRBJ1-6,TRBV5-1,-,-,TGCGCCAGCAGCTTGGAGCAGGGAGGGAATTCACCCCTCCACTTT,CASSLEQGGNSPLHF
TRBJ1-2,TRBV5-4,-,-,TGTGCCAGCAGCCCTTGGGAGGGGTTTGGTAACTATGGCTACACCTTC,CASSPWEGFGNYGYTF
TRBJ1-6,TRBV27,medium-sized,-,TGTGCCAGCAGATTCGAAGGGAGCCGCGGGTCACCCCTCCACTTT,CASRFEGSRGSPLHF
TRBJ2-2,TRBV11-3,-,TRBD2,TGTGCCAGCAGCCCCCCGTTACTAGCGGGAGATGGTAGTTACACCGGGGAGCTGTTTTTT,CASSPPLLAGDGSYTGELFF
TRBJ2-2,TRBV6-5,few,TRBD2,TGTGCCAGCACACGCGGGAGGGCCACCGGGGAGCTGTTTTTT,CASTRGRATGELFF
TRBJ2-2,TRBV30,-,-,TGTGCCTGGAGTCCCACGGCCGGGGAGCTGTTTTTT,CAWSPTAGELFF
TRBJ1-2,TRBV24-1,-,-,TGTGCCCTAGGGGATGGCTACACCTTC,CALGDGYTF
TRBJ2-1,TRBV6-1,-,TRBD2,TGTGCCAGCAGTGAAGCGGGCCCCTCTAGCGGGAGGGCCTATGAGCAGTTCTTC,CASSEAGPSSGRAYEQFF
TRBJ2-7,TRBV28,-,-,TGTGCCAGCAGTTTGGGCGGGGTCCAATACGCCTACGAGCAGTACTTC,CASSLGGVQYAYEQYF
TRBJ1-4,TRBV12-3/TRBV12-4,-,-,TGTGCCAGCAGTGCCGGGACAAGAGAAAAACTGTTTTTT,CASSAGTREKLFF
TRBJ2-3,TRBV4-2,-,-,TGTGCCAGCAGCCAAGAATTGCGGGGAACCACAGATACGCAGTATTTT,CASSQELRGTTDTQYF
TRBJ2-7,TRBV6-5,-,TRBD1,TGTGCCAGTTCGGGCGGGACAGGATACTACGAGCAGTACTTC,CASSGGTGYYEQYF
TRBJ1-1,TRBV3-1/TRBV3-2,-,TRBD1,TGTGCCAGCAGCCCGGGACAGGGGAACACTGAAGCTTTCTTT,CASSPGQGNTEAFF
TRBJ1-2,TRBV5-4,once,-,TGTGCCAGCAGGGGGGAGGGTTCTAACTATGGCTACACCTTC,CASRGEGSNYGYTF
TRBJ2-3,TRBV6-1,-,TRBD1,TGTGCCAGCAGTGAAGGGGGACAGGGTTTGGATACGCAGTATTTT,CASSEGGQGLDTQYF